This T cell receptor beta chain originates from a study of T cell repertoires in cytomegalovirus infection. General study results and limits: HLA-C-restricted CMV-specific TCR beta clonotypes were dominant in the ex vivo response.

TCRdb itself ran the reads through MiXCR, one entry per CDR3 protein. The sample carries approximately 910,000 distinct CDR3 sequences, roughly 31% recorded once. Comments on this clonotype: Its target is unknown.

Germline-derived CDR1 and CDR2 are SGHNT and YYREEE (reference sequence). The CDR3 covers 13 residues. V was trimmed by 0 bases and J by 7 bases, leaving 7 bases between them. The source is a human donor in good health (CMV status not recorded). Some clones in this sample may be carry-over from other donors' samples. The material was cultured CD8+ T cells from PBMCs, obtained from culture after CMV antigen stimulation. V usage is TRBV5-4 and J usage is TRBJ2-2; D gene ambiguous. In DNA, the CDR3 is TGTGCCAGCAGCTTGGCCGCTGGCGGGGAGCTGTTTTTT. Its translation is CASSLAAGGELFF.